This is a list of T cell receptor beta chains from one sample in a study of blood T cell repertoires in COVID-19. Profiled with immunoSEQ multiplex PCR; TCRdb holds only in-frame clones, not every one. Of roughly 12,000 clones in the sample, about 89% were seen once. The sequenced sample consisted of peripheral blood. Receptors originate from a woman aged 55-69 years with active COVID-19. The CDR3 runs from the conserved cysteine through the conserved F or W. D genes are given only for firm matches. A row's size may be missing; if present it is once, few, many or a size class.

J gene,V gene,clone size,D gene,CDR3 protein,CDR3 DNA
TRBJ2-1,TRBV19,medium-sized,TRBD2,CASTLAGSSYNEQFF,TGTGCCAGTACCTTAGCGGGAAGCTCCTACAATGAGCAGTTCTTC
TRBJ1-2,TRBV27,.,.,CASGALTGLGYTF,TGTGCCAGCGGGGCGCTTACAGGGCTTGGCTACACCTTC
TRBJ1-2,TRBV30,once,TRBD1,CAWSSDRGRVYGYTF,TGTGCCTGGAGTAGCGACAGGGGGCGCGTTTATGGCTACACCTTC
TRBJ1-1,TRBV14,.,.,CASSSIMIGNTEAFF,TGTGCCAGCAGTTCTATAATGATTGGGAACACTGAAGCTTTCTTT
TRBJ1-1,TRBV6-5,.,.,CAGCTIGGQEAFF,TGTGCCGGATGCACAATAGGAGGGCAAGAAGCTTTCTTT
TRBJ2-7,TRBV12-3/TRBV12-4,.,.,CASRRDSHYEQYF,TGTGCCAGCAGGCGGGACAGTCACTACGAGCAGTACTTC
TRBJ2-5,TRBV5-4,.,TRBD2,CASSPGGLAEETQYF,TGTGCCAGCAGCCCCGGAGGACTAGCGGAAGAGACCCAGTACTTC
TRBJ2-3,TRBV11-2,.,.,CASSLPSDTQYF,TGTGCCAGCAGCTTACCCTCCGATACGCAGTATTTT
TRBJ1-2,TRBV4-2,few,.,CASSQAADYGYTF,TGTGCCAGCAGCCAAGCGGCGGATTATGGCTACACCTTC
TRBJ1-1,TRBV19,.,.,CASLKIGAFF,TGTGCCAGCCTTAAGATCGGAGCTTTCTTT
TRBJ1-4,TRBV5-5,.,.,CASSQEGGVGEKLFF,TGTGCCAGCAGTCAGGAGGGAGGGGTTGGGGAAAAACTGTTTTTT
TRBJ1-3,TRBV6-5,.,TRBD1,CASIASGGSGNTIYF,TGTGCCAGCATTGCGTCAGGGGGCTCTGGAAACACCATATATTTT
TRBJ2-2,TRBV18,.,.,CASSPLGGIAGELFF,TGTGCCAGCTCACCTCTTGGGGGGATCGCCGGGGAGCTGTTTTTT
TRBJ2-3,TRBV18,.,.,CASSPETGTDTQYF,TGTGCCAGCTCACCCGAGACAGGAACAGATACGCAGTATTTT
TRBJ1-4,TRBV7-9,.,.,CASSLSGGEKLFF,TGTGCCAGCAGCTTAAGCGGAGGTGAAAAACTGTTTTTT
TRBJ1-2,TRBV7-3,few,.,CASSFTRDTANYGYTF,TGTGCCAGCAGCTTTACACGGGACACAGCCAACTATGGCTACACCTTC
TRBJ2-5,TRBV12-3/TRBV12-4,.,.,CASTEGSGQTQYF,TGTGCCAGCACCGAAGGGAGTGGGCAGACCCAGTACTTC
TRBJ2-7,TRBV6-5,.,.,CASSYSPLLAGEQYF,TGTGCCAGCAGTTACTCCCCCCTGCTGGCAGGCGAGCAGTACTTC
TRBJ2-1,TRBV24-1,.,TRBD2,CATSDSGLAGGNEQFF,TGTGCCACCAGTGATTCGGGACTAGCGGGAGGTAATGAGCAGTTCTTC
TRBJ2-1,TRBV27,.,.,CASRRDREQFF,TGTGCCAGCAGGCGGGACCGTGAGCAGTTCTTC
TRBJ1-5,TRBV5-6,once,.,CASSLSPFSNQPQHF,TGTGCCAGCAGCTTGTCCCCATTTAGCAATCAGCCCCAGCATTTT
TRBJ2-2,TRBV18,.,TRBD1,CASSPPGTGNTGELFF,TGTGCCAGCTCACCACCAGGGACAGGGAACACCGGGGAGCTGTTTTTT
TRBJ2-5,TRBV19,.,.,CASRRGRGQETQYF,TGTGCCAGTAGAAGGGGTCGAGGCCAAGAGACCCAGTACTTC
TRBJ2-1,TRBV6-2/TRBV6-3,.,.,CASSYNPVRDLQYNEQFF,TGTGCCAGCAGTTACAACCCTGTGCGGGACTTACAATACAATGAGCAGTTCTTC
TRBJ1-5,TRBV19,.,.,CASSIGAVNNQPQHF,TGTGCCAGTAGTATAGGGGCTGTGAACAATCAGCCCCAGCATTTT
TRBJ1-4,TRBV20-1,once,.,CSASSWRSEKLFF,TGCAGTGCTAGTTCGTGGAGGAGTGAAAAACTGTTTTTT
TRBJ1-1,TRBV5-1,.,TRBD1,CASSPKGQGGSEAFF,TGCGCCAGCAGCCCCAAAGGACAGGGGGGCTCTGAAGCTTTCTTT
TRBJ1-5,TRBV3-1/TRBV3-2,.,TRBD1,CASSGGQGDQPQHF,TGTGCCAGCAGCGGCGGACAGGGAGATCAGCCCCAGCATTTT
TRBJ2-5,TRBV4-1,.,TRBD2,CASSQGYASGRAYLETQYF,TGCGCCAGCAGCCAAGGATACGCTAGCGGGAGGGCCTATTTAGAGACCCAGTACTTC
TRBJ1-3,TRBV21-1,.,.,CASSMPYSAGNTIYF,TGTGCCAGCAGCATGCCCTACAGTGCTGGAAACACCATATATTTT
TRBJ1-5,TRBV6-5,.,.,CASTPAGDNQPQHF,TGTGCCAGCACCCCGGCGGGTGATAACCAGCCCCAGCATTTT
TRBJ2-1,TRBV7-7,.,.,CASSPRRRDSYNEQFF,TGTGCCAGCAGTCCAAGACGCCGGGACTCCTACAATGAGCAGTTCTTC
TRBJ1-5,TRBV19,.,.,CASSGQTGVDQPQHF,TGTGCCAGTAGTGGGCAGACAGGTGTAGATCAGCCCCAGCATTTT
TRBJ1-1,TRBV3-1/TRBV3-2,.,.,CASSQTGAEAFF,TGTGCCAGCAGCCAGACAGGCGCTGAAGCTTTCTTT
TRBJ2-1,TRBV19,.,.,CASTGQSGNNEQFF,TGTGCCAGTACAGGACAGTCCGGGAACAATGAGCAGTTCTTC
TRBJ2-2,TRBV5-1,.,TRBD2,CASSDSGSRTGELFF,TGCGCCAGCAGCGATAGCGGGAGCAGGACCGGGGAGCTGTTTTTT
TRBJ2-3,TRBV24-1,.,.,CATSDPVLDTQYF,TGTGCCACCAGTGACCCGGTGTTAGATACGCAGTATTTT
TRBJ2-3,TRBV2,few,.,CASSEGWTGGGRTDTQYF,TGTGCCAGCAGTGAAGGTTGGACAGGCGGGGGGCGCACAGATACGCAGTATTTT
TRBJ2-7,TRBV21-1,.,.,CASSKDGSESSEGAYEQYF,TGTGCCAGCAGCAAGGACGGTAGCGAGTCTTCTGAGGGGGCCTACGAGCAGTACTTC
TRBJ1-6,TRBV5-1,.,TRBD1,CASSARQGNSPLHF,TGCGCCAGCAGCGCACGACAGGGGAATTCACCCCTCCACTTT
TRBJ2-3,TRBV9,.,TRBD2,CASSVGGPADTQYF,TGTGCCAGCAGCGTGGGAGGGCCCGCAGATACGCAGTATTTT
TRBJ2-2,TRBV28,once,.,CASNLQVNTGELFF,TGTGCCAGCAACTTACAGGTGAACACCGGGGAGCTGTTTTTT
TRBJ2-7,TRBV27,once,.,CASRDPGGEQYF,TGTGCCAGCAGGGACCCCGGAGGCGAGCAGTACTTC
TRBJ1-4,TRBV27,.,.,CASSPRVFPNEKLFF,TGTGCCAGCAGTCCTCGTGTATTTCCTAATGAAAAACTGTTTTTT
TRBJ1-6,TRBV11-2,.,.,CASSARLTGSSPLHF,TGTGCCAGCAGCGCTCGACTTACAGGGAGTTCACCCCTCCACTTT
TRBJ1-1,TRBV19,.,.,CASQLGAGAVAEAFF,TGTGCCAGTCAGCTGGGGGCAGGGGCGGTTGCTGAAGCTTTCTTT
TRBJ2-7,TRBV6-5,.,TRBD1,CASSRGTGSDEQYF,TGTGCCAGCAGTCGCGGGACAGGGTCGGACGAGCAGTACTTC
TRBJ2-7,TRBV27,.,TRBD2,CASSTRLAGLYEQYF,TGTGCCAGCAGTACCAGACTAGCGGGATTGTACGAGCAGTACTTC
TRBJ1-5,TRBV2,few,TRBD1,CASSRDSVTNQPQHF,TGTGCCAGCAGTAGGGACAGCGTTACCAATCAGCCCCAGCATTTT
TRBJ2-3,TRBV3-1/TRBV3-2,.,.,CASSQWGETTDTQYF,TGTGCCAGCAGCCAATGGGGGGAGACCACAGATACGCAGTATTTT